Given below is one TCR beta chain in context. This sample stems from a study of blood T cell repertoires in COVID-19. Study information: The samples span acute and convalescent COVID-19 from the United States, Italy and Spain. In each case, the material was cDNA or gDNA derived from T cells, B-cell-depleted T cells, or PBMCs.

The CDR3 loop spans 13 amino acids. CDR1 GTSNPN and CDR2 SVGIG come from the germline V gene (reference sequence). V lost 2 bases to trimming and J lost 2 bases, with 9 bases between them. Per the study methods: Reference gene primer amplification gave nucleated cell count estimates. Assay: immunoSEQ multiplex PCR; the TCRdb copy retains only in-frame clones and omits some. The V and J calls and clone size are taken from that table; D and trimming were inferred from the DNA. This table holds over 200,000 clones, approximately 84% found once. This receptor was obtained from a man aged 35 to 55 with active or convalescent COVID-19. Sequencing was performed on peripheral blood. This chain joins TRBV30 and TRBJ1-2; perhaps TRBD1 as D (6 bases). The CDR3 nucleotides read TGTGCCTGGAGTTGGGACACCAACTATGGCTACACCTTC. This gives the protein CAWSWDTNYGYTF.